The clone carrying this T cell receptor (beta chain) appeared many times. Scientists amplified the TCR beta CDR3 regions from RNA transcripts. First-round RT-PCR employed HTBI primers, with a second-round multiplex PCR after it. TCRdb reprocessed the multiplex PCR reads with MiXCR, giving one entry per CDR3 protein. The data show 300,000 or so distinct CDR3 sequences, 17% seen once. This sample is part of a study of Graves' ophthalmopathy and Graves' hyperthyroidism. Germline V gene sequence: CDR1 LNHNV, CDR2 YYDKDF (reference sequence). With V trimmed by 1 base and J by 4 bases, 4 bases remained unmatched. This CDR3 is built from 15 residues. Enrollment excluded any patients with other autoimmune diseases, uncontrolled infections, pregnancy or lactation. It was from more than 9 ml of fresh peripheral blood that the PBMCs came.

Sequencing was done on a sample of peripheral blood. The sequence derives from an adult man with Graves' ophthalmopathy. The rearrangement joins TRBV15 to TRBJ2-3; 8 positions agree with TRBD2. CDR3 amino acids: CATSRGGGRADTQYF. CDR3 DNA sequence: TGTGCCACCAGCAGAGGCGGGGGGCGAGCAGATACGCAGTATTTT.